What follows are 10 T cell receptor beta chains derived from one specimen sequenced in a study of blood T cell repertoires in COVID-19. The table came from immunoSEQ multiplex PCR; TCRdb's copy has only in-frame clones and leaves some out. The sample contains 36,000 or so clones, around nine tenths of which appear only once. Source material: peripheral blood. The receptors shown here come from a human donor in a cohort sampled during active COVID-19.

This chain joins TRBV18 and TRBJ2-7; possibly TRBD2 for D (5 bases). CDR3 length equals 14 residues. Trimming took off 5 bases at V and 6 bases at J, with 17 bases between the two ends. CDR1 and CDR2 from the germline V gene are KGHSH and LQKENI. In DNA, the CDR3 is TGTGCCAGCTCATCCCGGGCCCCTGGGAGCGAGCAGTACTTC. Amino acid sequence: CASSSRAPGSEQYF.

This clone has just one count. The chain uses TRBV18 and TRBJ1-1; 7 nucleotides align to TRBD1. With 6 bases clipped from V and 6 bases from J, the junction kept 10 bases outside the gene matches. Germline-derived CDR1 and CDR2 are KGHSH and LQKENI. CDR3 length equals 14 residues. CDR3 nucleotide sequence: TGTGCCAGCTCGAAGGACAGGAAGGCTTCTGAAGCTTTCTTT. Protein product: CASSKDRKASEAFF. The whole variable domain, remainder taken from reference TRBV18 and TRBJ1-1, is NAGVMQNPRHLVRRRGQEARLRCSPMKGHSHVYWYRQLPEEGLKFMVYLQKENIIDESGMPKERFSAEFPKEGPSILRIQQVVRGDSAAYFCASSKDRKASEAFFGQGTRLTVV.

V gene TRBV19 combines with J gene TRBJ1-5; the D gene is possibly TRBD1 (5 bases). This CDR3 has 16 amino acids. Trimming left V 0 bases short and J 7 bases short, with 16 bases between. Germline V gene lookup returns CDR1 LNHDA and CDR2 SQIVND (reference sequence). CDR3 nucleotides: TGTGCCAGTAGTATAGATAGGGGCCTGAGACACCAGCCCCAGCATTTT. Residues: CASSIDRGLRHQPQHF.

The chain joins TRBV6-7 to TRBJ1-1; D may be TRBD1 (5 bases). TRBV6-7 is sorted into the ORF group, with uncertain function. V lost 5 bases, J lost 1 base, and 17 bases lay in between. This CDR3 has 16 residues. The CDR3 bases are TGTGCCAGCAGTCCCGGGACCGGGAGGGCGAACACTGAAGCTTTCTTT. The encoded protein is CASSPGTGRANTEAFF.

This clone was found once. This chain links TRBV12-3 or TRBV12-4 with TRBJ1-1, with D maybe TRBD1 (5 bases). Deletions cut 7 bases from V and 5 bases from J, with 14 bases between. This CDR3 has 13 amino acids. CDR3 sequence: CASTLGGRTEAFF. The DNA of the CDR3 is TGTGCCAGCACCCTCGGGGGGAGAACTGAAGCTTTCTTT.

V is TRBV5-4 and J is TRBJ2-3; 7 nucleotides match TRBD2. This CDR3 is built from 16 residues. V gave up 1 base and J gave up 3 bases; unmatched junction bases: 8. Germline CDR1 reads SGHNT; CDR2 reads YYREEE (reference sequence). The chain's CDR3 is CASSLYREARTDTQYF. The CDR3 DNA is TGTGCCAGCAGCTTGTATCGGGAGGCGAGGACAGATACGCAGTATTTT.

The V call is TRBV27, the J call TRBJ2-1, with TRBD2 matching 7 bases. The germline V gene encodes CDR1 MNHEY and CDR2 SMNVEV (reference sequence). The CDR3 is 13 amino acids. The J segment lost 13 bases and the V segment lost 6 bases, leaving 12 bases of the junction unmatched. The CDR3 nucleotides read TGTGCCAGCAGGGGCCATAGCGGGTACGACCAGTTCTTC. It translates to CASRGHSGYDQFF.

This clone has just one count. The V call is TRBV7-9, the J call TRBJ2-3; TRBD2 matches 8 bases. The CDR3 consists of 18 residues. CDR1 is SEHNR, CDR2 FQNEAQ, per germline (reference sequence). J lost 0 bases, V lost 3 bases, and 11 bases had no gene match. The CDR3 is CASSLEGGLAGSTDTQYF. The CDR3 coding sequence is TGTGCCAGCAGCTTGGAGGGGGGGCTAGCGGGTAGCACAGATACGCAGTATTTT.

This chain links TRBV7-7 with TRBJ2-5, with 9 bases fitting TRBD2. This CDR3 comprises 15 residues. The germline V gene encodes CDR1 SSHAT and CDR2 FNYEAQ (reference sequence). Germline trimming cut 7 bases from V and 4 bases from J; bases unmatched to any gene: 10. Written as DNA, the CDR3 is TGTGCCAGCACCCCTCAACTAGCGGGTGGAGAGACCCAGTACTTC. Residues: CASTPQLAGGETQYF.

V is TRBV7-9 and J is TRBJ1-4; tentative D call: TRBD1 (6 bases). V lost 5 bases and J lost 5, with 18 bases in between. The germline gives CDR1 SEHNR, CDR2 FQNEAQ (reference sequence). This CDR3 is 16 amino acids long. This CDR3 is CASSLLGGQRNEKLFF. In nucleotides, the CDR3 is TGTGCCAGCAGCCTCTTGGGGGGGCAACGAAATGAAAAACTGTTTTTT.